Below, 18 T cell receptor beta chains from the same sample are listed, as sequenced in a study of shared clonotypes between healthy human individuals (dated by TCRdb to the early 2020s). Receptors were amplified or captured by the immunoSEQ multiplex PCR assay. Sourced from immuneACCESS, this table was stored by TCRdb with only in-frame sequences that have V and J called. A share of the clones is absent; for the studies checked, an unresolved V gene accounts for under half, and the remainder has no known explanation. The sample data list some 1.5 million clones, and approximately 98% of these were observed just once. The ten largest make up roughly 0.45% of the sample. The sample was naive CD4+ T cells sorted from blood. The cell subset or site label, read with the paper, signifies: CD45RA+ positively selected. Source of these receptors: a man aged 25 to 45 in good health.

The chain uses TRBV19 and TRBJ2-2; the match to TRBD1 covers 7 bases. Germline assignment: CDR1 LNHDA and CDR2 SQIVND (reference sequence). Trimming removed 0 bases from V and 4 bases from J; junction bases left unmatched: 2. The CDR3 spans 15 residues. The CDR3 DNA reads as TGTGCCAGTAGTATAGAGGGGACAGCCACCGGGGAGCTGTTTTTT. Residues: CASSIEGTATGELFF.

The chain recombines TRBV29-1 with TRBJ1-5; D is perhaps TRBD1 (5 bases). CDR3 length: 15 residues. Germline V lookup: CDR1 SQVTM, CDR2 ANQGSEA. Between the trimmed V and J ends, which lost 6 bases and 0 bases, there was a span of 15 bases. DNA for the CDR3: TGCAGCGTCCGGGACTCATTATATAGCAATCAGCCCCAGCATTTT. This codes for CSVRDSLYSNQPQHF. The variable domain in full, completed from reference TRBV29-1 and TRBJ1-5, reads SAVISQKPSRDICQRGTSLTIQCQVDSQVTMMFWYRQQPGQSLTLIATANQGSEATYESGFVIDKFPISRPNLTFSTLTVSNMSPEDSSIYLCSVRDSLYSNQPQHFGDGTRLSIL.

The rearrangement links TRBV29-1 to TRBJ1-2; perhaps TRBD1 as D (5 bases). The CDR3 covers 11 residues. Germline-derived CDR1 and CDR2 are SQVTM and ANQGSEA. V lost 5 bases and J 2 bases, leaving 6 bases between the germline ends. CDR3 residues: CSVTGNYGYTF. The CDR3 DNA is TGCAGCGTTACAGGCAACTATGGCTACACCTTC.

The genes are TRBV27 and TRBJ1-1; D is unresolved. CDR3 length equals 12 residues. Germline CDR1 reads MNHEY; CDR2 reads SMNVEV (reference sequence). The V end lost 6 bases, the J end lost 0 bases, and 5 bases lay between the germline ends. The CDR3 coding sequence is TGTGCCAGCAGCGGACTGAACACTGAAGCTTTCTTT. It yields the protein CASSGLNTEAFF.

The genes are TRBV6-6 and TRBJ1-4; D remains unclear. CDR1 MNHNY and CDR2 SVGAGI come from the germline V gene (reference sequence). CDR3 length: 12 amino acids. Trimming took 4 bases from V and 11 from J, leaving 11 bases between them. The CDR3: CASSSRRAKLFF. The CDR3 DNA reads TGTGCCAGCAGTTCTCGACGGGCGAAACTGTTTTTT.

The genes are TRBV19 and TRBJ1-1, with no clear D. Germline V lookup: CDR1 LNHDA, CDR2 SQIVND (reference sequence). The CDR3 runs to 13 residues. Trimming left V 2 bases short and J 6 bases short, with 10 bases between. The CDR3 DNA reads TGTGCCAGTAGTATACTAGCCCGGGCTGAAGCTTTCTTT. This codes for CASSILARAEAFF.

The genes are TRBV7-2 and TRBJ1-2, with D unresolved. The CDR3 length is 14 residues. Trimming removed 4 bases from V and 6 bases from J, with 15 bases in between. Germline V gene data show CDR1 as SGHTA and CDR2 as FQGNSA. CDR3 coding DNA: TGTGCCAGCAGCTGGCGAGAACCCTTAAATGGCTACACCTTC. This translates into CASSWREPLNGYTF.

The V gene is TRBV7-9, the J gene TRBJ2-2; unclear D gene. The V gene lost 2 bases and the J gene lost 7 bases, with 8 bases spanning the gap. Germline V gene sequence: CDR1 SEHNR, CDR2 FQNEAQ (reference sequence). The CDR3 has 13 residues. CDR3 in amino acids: CASSLKGFGELFF. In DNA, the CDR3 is TGTGCCAGCAGCTTAAAGGGTTTCGGGGAGCTGTTTTTT. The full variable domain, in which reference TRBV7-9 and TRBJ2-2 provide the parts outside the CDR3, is DTGVSQNPRHKITKRGQNVTFRCDPISEHNRLYWYRQTLGQGPEFLTYFQNEAQLEKSRLLSDRFSAERPKGSFSTLEIQRTEQGDSAMYLCASSLKGFGELFFGEGSRLTVL.

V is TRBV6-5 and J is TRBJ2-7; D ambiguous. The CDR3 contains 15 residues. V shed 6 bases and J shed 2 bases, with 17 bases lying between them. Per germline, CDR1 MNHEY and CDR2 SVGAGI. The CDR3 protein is CASRAEAPFPYEQYF. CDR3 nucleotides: TGTGCCAGCAGGGCGGAAGCCCCTTTTCCCTACGAGCAGTACTTC.

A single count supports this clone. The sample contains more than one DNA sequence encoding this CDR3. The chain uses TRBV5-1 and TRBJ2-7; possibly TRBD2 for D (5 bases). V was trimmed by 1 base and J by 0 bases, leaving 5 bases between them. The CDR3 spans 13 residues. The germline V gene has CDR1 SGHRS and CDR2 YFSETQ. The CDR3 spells CASSLTSSYEQYF. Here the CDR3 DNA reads TGCGCCAGCAGCTTGACTAGCTCCTACGAGCAGTACTTC.

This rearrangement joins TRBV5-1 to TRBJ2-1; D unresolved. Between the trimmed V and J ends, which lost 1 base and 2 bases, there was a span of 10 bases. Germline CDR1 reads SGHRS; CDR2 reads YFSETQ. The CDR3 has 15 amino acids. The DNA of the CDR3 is TGCGCCAGCAGCTTGCGAAGCGATCCCTACAATGAGCAGTTCTTC. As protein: CASSLRSDPYNEQFF.

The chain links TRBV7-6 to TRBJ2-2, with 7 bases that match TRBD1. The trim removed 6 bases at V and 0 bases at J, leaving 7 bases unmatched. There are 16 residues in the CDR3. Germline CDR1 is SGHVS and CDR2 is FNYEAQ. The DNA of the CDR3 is TGTGCCAGCAGTCCTCGGGACAGCGCGAACACCGGGGAGCTGTTTTTT. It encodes CASSPRDSANTGELFF.

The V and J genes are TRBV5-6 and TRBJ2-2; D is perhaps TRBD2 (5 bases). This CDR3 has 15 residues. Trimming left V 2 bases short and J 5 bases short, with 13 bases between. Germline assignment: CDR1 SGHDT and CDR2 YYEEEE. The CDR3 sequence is CASSFRRLSTGELFF. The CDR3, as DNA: TGTGCCAGCAGCTTCCGCAGACTATCAACCGGGGAGCTGTTTTTT. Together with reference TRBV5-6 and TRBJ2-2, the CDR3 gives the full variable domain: DAGVTQSPTHLIKTRGQQVTLRCSPKSGHDTVSWYQQALGQGPQFIFQYYEEEERQRGNFPDRFSGHQFPNYSSELNVNALLLGDSALYLCASSFRRLSTGELFFGEGSRLTVL.

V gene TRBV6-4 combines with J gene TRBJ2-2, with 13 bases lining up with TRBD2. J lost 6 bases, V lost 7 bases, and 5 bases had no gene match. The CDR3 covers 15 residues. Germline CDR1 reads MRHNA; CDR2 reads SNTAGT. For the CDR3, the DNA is TGTGCCAGCACCGGACTAGCGGGAGTTGCCGGGGAGCTGTTTTTT. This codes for CASTGLAGVAGELFF.

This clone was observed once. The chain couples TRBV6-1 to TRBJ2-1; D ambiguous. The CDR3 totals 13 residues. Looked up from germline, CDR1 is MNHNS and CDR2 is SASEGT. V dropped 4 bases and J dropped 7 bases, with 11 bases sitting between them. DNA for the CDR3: TGTGCCAGCAGTGTTAGGATGAGAAATGAGCAGTTCTTC. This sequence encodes CASSVRMRNEQFF.

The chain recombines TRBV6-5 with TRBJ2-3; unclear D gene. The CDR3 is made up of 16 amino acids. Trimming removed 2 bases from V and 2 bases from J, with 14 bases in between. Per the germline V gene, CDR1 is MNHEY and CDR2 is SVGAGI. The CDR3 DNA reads TGTGCCAGCAGTTACCGAAGGTGGGATGCCACAGATACGCAGTATTTT. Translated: CASSYRRWDATDTQYF.

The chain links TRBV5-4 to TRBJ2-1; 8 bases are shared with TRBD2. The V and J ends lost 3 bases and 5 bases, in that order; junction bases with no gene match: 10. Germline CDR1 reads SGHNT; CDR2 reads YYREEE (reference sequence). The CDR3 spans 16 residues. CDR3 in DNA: TGTGCCAGCAGCTCGGGGAGGGCGGGAGGAGACAATGAGCAGTTCTTC. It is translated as CASSSGRAGGDNEQFF. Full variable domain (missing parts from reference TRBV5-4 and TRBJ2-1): ETGVTQSPTHLIKTRGQQVTLRCSSQSGHNTVSWYQQALGQGPQFIFQYYREEENGRGNFPPRFSGLQFPNYSSELNVNALELDDSALYLCASSSGRAGGDNEQFFGPGTRLTVL.

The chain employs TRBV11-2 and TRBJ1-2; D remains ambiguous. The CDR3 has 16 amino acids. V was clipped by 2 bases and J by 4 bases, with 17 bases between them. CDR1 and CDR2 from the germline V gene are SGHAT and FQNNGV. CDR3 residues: CASSLRMGPLSYGYTF. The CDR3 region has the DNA TGTGCCAGCAGCTTAAGGATGGGTCCACTAAGCTATGGCTACACCTTC.